These T cell receptor beta chains were read from a single sample in a study of Ad26.COV2.S vaccination and SARS-CoV-2 variants. Generated by immunoSEQ multiplex PCR, the TCRdb table keeps only in-frame clones and is missing some. The top ten clones hold roughly 1.7% of a sample with about half a million clones, 80% to 90% of them seen once. The source material was peripheral blood, sampled in a trial of Ad26.COV2.S vaccine versus placebo. The source is a person aged 18-60 years who received the Ad26.COV2.S COVID-19 vaccine or a placebo. The CDR3 runs from the conserved cysteine through the conserved F or W. The D gene is left open where the match is weak. Only some rows state a clone size, as once, few, many or a class for expanded clones.

cdr3_length	j_call	d_call	clone_size	v_call	cdr3_aa	cdr3_nt
15	TRBJ1-2	.	.	TRBV28	CASVSLGEKNYGYTF	TGTGCCAGCGTCTCCCTCGGCGAGAAGAACTATGGCTACACCTTC
11	TRBJ2-1	.	.	TRBV20-1	CSAPIYNEQFF	TGCAGTGCTCCTATTTACAATGAGCAGTTCTTC
17	TRBJ1-1	.	.	TRBV5-1	CASSLEGLGLIHTEAFF	TGCGCCAGCAGCTTGGAAGGCCTAGGCCTAATTCACACTGAAGCTTTCTTT
15	TRBJ1-4	.	.	TRBV19	CASSISVATNEKLFF	TGTGCCAGTAGTATATCGGTTGCAACTAATGAAAAACTGTTTTTT
14	TRBJ1-1	.	.	TRBV28	CASRPLSEGTEAFF	TGTGCCAGCAGGCCCCTCTCGGAGGGCACTGAAGCTTTCTTT
15	TRBJ1-5	.	.	TRBV18	CASSPTVGFNQPQHF	TGTGCCAGCTCACCGACAGTGGGCTTCAATCAGCCCCAGCATTTT
15	TRBJ2-4	.	.	TRBV18	CASSPPSVAKNIQYF	TGTGCCAGCTCACCACCGAGCGTGGCCAAAAACATTCAGTACTTC
16	TRBJ1-6	.	.	TRBV28	CASSEPTGRNNSPLHF	TGTGCCAGCAGTGAGCCAACAGGGAGGAATAATTCACCCCTCCACTTT
13	TRBJ1-3	.	few	TRBV7-2	CASSLGAGNTIYF	TGTGCCAGCAGCTTAGGTGCTGGAAACACCATATATTTT
19	TRBJ2-3	TRBD1	.	TRBV4-1	CASSQRNTGTGTSTDTQYF	TGCGCCAGCAGCCAACGTAACACTGGGACAGGGACTAGCACAGATACGCAGTATTTT
14	TRBJ2-4	.	.	TRBV11-2	CASSLGRNEGIQYF	TGTGCCAGCAGCTTAGGGAGGAATGAGGGGATTCAGTACTTC
13	TRBJ1-1	TRBD1	.	TRBV7-6	CASSSYRDSEAFF	TGTGCCAGCAGCTCCTACCGGGACAGTGAAGCTTTCTTT
15	TRBJ1-2	TRBD1	.	TRBV6-5	CASSSPGQDNYGYTF	TGTGCCAGCAGCTCACCGGGACAGGATAACTATGGCTACACCTTC
15	TRBJ2-3	.	.	TRBV11-2	CASSLTGIGPDTQYF	TGTGCCAGCAGCTTAACAGGGATCGGCCCAGATACGCAGTATTTT
13	TRBJ1-2	.	few	TRBV24-1	CATRSSSRYGYTF	TGTGCCACCAGGAGCAGTTCTCGCTATGGCTACACCTTC
16	TRBJ1-4	.	.	TRBV3-1/TRBV3-2	CASSPEFGSTNEKLFF	TGTGCCAGCAGCCCCGAATTCGGGTCAACTAATGAAAAACTGTTTTTT
14	TRBJ1-2	.	.	TRBV18	CASSPLEGRAGYTF	TGTGCCAGCTCACCACTCGAGGGGCGGGCAGGCTACACCTTC
16	TRBJ2-4	.	.	TRBV3-1/TRBV3-2	CASSFSGRLAKNIQYF	TGTGCCAGCAGCTTCAGCGGAAGACTAGCCAAAAACATTCAGTACTTC
15	TRBJ1-6	TRBD1	.	TRBV2	CASNRQGPYNSPLHF	TGTGCCAGCAACAGACAGGGGCCCTATAATTCACCCCTCCACTTT
15	TRBJ1-2	.	.	TRBV27	CASSFLRGPARGYTF	TGTGCCAGCAGTTTCTTACGGGGACCCGCCCGAGGCTACACCTTC